These T cell receptor beta chains were read from a single sample in a study of spatial heterogeneity in lung cancer. TCRdb re-derived calls from the 5' RACE reads in MiXCR, one entry per CDR3 protein. The sample includes about 25,000 distinct CDR3 sequences, 8.8% seen only once; the top ten take roughly 7.4%. The sample in question was lung tumor tissue, obtained at surgery. These receptor sequences come from a male donor with early-stage non-small cell lung cancer. Both conserved end residues are part of each CDR3. A D gene is named only where the DNA matches it firmly. Rows give clone size only sometimes, using once, few, many, or a class for an expanded clone.

>TRBD1|TRBV10-3|TRBJ2-7|many
TGTGCCATCAAGGACAGGGGGGGTTCCTACGAGCAGTACTTC
CAIKDRGGSYEQYF
>.|TRBV20-1|TRBJ1-1|.
TGCAGTGCCAGTTACCAGGCGGTCACTGAAGCTTTCTTT
CSASYQAVTEAFF
>TRBD1|TRBV4-1|TRBJ2-3|few
TGCGCCAGCAGCCCGACAGGGGGTTTCACAGATACGCAGTATTTT
CASSPTGGFTDTQYF
>.|TRBV29-1|TRBJ2-4|many
TGCAGCGTTTCTGGGGGGTCCCCTCTTCCCAAAAACATTCAGTACTTC
CSVSGGSPLPKNIQYF
>.|TRBV10-3|TRBJ2-7|many
TGTGCCATCAGTTCTGTCATGGGGGGGCAGTACTTC
CAISSVMGGQYF
>TRBD1|TRBV5-1|TRBJ2-4|many
TGCGCCAGCAGCAGTACAGGGGGCGCGGACATTCAGTACTTC
CASSSTGGADIQYF
>.|TRBV7-6|TRBJ2-1|.
TGTGCCAGCAGCCCGGATCGGACTCGACGCAATGAGCAGTTCTTC
CASSPDRTRRNEQFF
>TRBD2|TRBV6-4|TRBJ2-2|many
TGTGCCAGCAGTACTAGCGGAGGCACCGGGGAGCTGTTTTTT
CASSTSGGTGELFF
>.|TRBV20-1|TRBJ1-2|many
TGCAGTGCTAGAGATGCGACAGTCTATGGCTACACCTTC
CSARDATVYGYTF
>.|TRBV7-8|TRBJ2-7|many
TGTGCCAGCAGCCCCCGTCGGACGGCTTCCTACGAGCAGTACTTC
CASSPRRTASYEQYF
>TRBD1|TRBV7-2|TRBJ2-5|few
TGTGCCAGCAGCTCGGACAGGGAAGAGACCCAGTACTTC
CASSSDREETQYF
>.|TRBV27|TRBJ2-5|.
TGTGCCAGCAGCTTTACCCTCCAAGAGACCCAGTACTTC
CASSFTLQETQYF
>.|TRBV7-9|TRBJ2-3|many
TGTGCCAGCAGCTCGCGCATTGCGACGCAGTATTTT
CASSSRIATQYF
>.|TRBV9|TRBJ2-7|medium-sized
TGTGCCAGCAGCTTTCCGGGACAATGGTACGAGCAGTACTTC
CASSFPGQWYEQYF
>.|TRBV12-3/TRBV12-4|TRBJ2-2|few
TGTGCCAGCAGCCCCTATGGGGGCACCGGGGAGCTGTTTTTT
CASSPYGGTGELFF
>TRBD2|TRBV20-1|TRBJ2-3|few
TGCAGTGCTGGGCTCGGAAGCGGGGGAGATACGCAGTATTTT
CSAGLGSGGDTQYF
>.|TRBV5-1|TRBJ2-3|.
TGCGCCAGCAGCGCCGCGGACAGCACAGATACGCAGTATTTT
CASSAADSTDTQYF
>.|TRBV7-9|TRBJ1-6|many
TGTGCCAGCAGCATCGTCTCGGGGGCGGAATCACCCCTCCACTTT
CASSIVSGAESPLHF
>.|TRBV9|TRBJ2-3|.
TGTGCCAGCAGCACCCAAAGATTACCAGATACGCAGTATTTT
CASSTQRLPDTQYF
>.|TRBV29-1|TRBJ1-1|many
TGCAGCGCCACTACGCTGGGAAACACTGAAGCTTTCTTT
CSATTLGNTEAFF
>TRBD2|TRBV7-8|TRBJ2-5|medium-sized
TGTGCCAGCACCCGTGAGCGGGGCGAGACCCAGTACTTC
CASTRERGETQYF
>.|TRBV4-3|TRBJ1-5|few
TGCGCCAGCAGCCAAGAGTTGCCGGGTAGTAGGTATCAGCCCCAGCATTTT
CASSQELPGSRYQPQHF
>TRBD1|TRBV28|TRBJ2-1|many
TGTGCCAGCATACAGGGGGCGAGGGCCAATGAGCAGTTCTTC
CASIQGARANEQFF
>.|TRBV7-2|TRBJ2-1|.
TGTGCCAGCAGCTTTGACCAGAGCTCCTACAATGAGCAGTTCTTC
CASSFDQSSYNEQFF
>.|TRBV28|TRBJ2-7|many
TGTGCCAGCAGTTTAGTGGTTCCGGGAGAGCAGTACTTC
CASSLVVPGEQYF
>TRBD2|TRBV3-1|TRBJ2-2|many
TGTGCCAGCAGCCAAACTAGCGGGGGTTTCCGGGAGCTGTTTTTT
CASSQTSGGFRELFF
>TRBD1|TRBV20-1|TRBJ2-7|many
TGCAGTGCAAGAGGGGGCCCCTACGAGCAGTACTTC
CSARGGPYEQYF
>TRBD2|TRBV4-2|TRBJ2-3|few
TGTGCCAGCAGCCTATTTCTAGCGGGGGATACGCAGTATTTT
CASSLFLAGDTQYF
>TRBD1|TRBV5-1|TRBJ2-1|many
TGCGCCAGCAGCCGGGGACAGGGGCCCTACAATGAGCAGTTCTTC
CASSRGQGPYNEQFF
>.|TRBV6-5|TRBJ2-7|few
TGTGCCAGCACCTCCGGGCGTGAGCAGTACTTC
CASTSGREQYF
>.|TRBV28|TRBJ2-1|many
TGTGCCAGCAGGGGTTCAGGCAATGAGCAGTTCTTC
CASRGSGNEQFF